One and the same sample provided the 2 T cell receptor beta chains below, sequenced in a study of OX40 agonist ivuxolimab in advanced cancers. Libraries were prepared by immunoSEQ multiplex PCR; TCRdb keeps only in-frame clonotypes and omits some of them. Of approximately 100,000 clones listed, 90% are singletons. Sequencing used CD4+ or CD8+ T cells sorted from blood, obtained in a trial of the OX40 agonist ivuxolimab. Every receptor here comes from an adult with an advanced solid tumor such as melanoma, head and neck, liver or kidney cancer.

The chain uses TRBV7-2 and TRBJ2-7; 8 bases agree with TRBD1. The CDR3 consists of 15 residues. CDR1 is SGHTA, CDR2 FQGNSA, per germline. Germline trimming cut 5 bases from V and 1 base from J; bases unmatched to any gene: 7. CDR3 nucleotide sequence: TGTGCCAGCAGCCAAGGGACAGGCGTATCCTACGAGCAGTACTTC. Translating it yields CASSQGTGVSYEQYF.

The chain employs TRBV18 and TRBJ2-2; the D gene could be TRBD1 or TRBD2 (5 bases each). The CDR3 has 19 residues. V dropped 2 bases and J dropped 0 bases, with 19 bases sitting between them. Germline lookup yields CDR1 KGHSH and CDR2 LQKENI. The CDR3 loop reads CASSPTRGAGQSNTGELFF. The DNA of the CDR3 is TGTGCCAGCTCACCAACACGAGGGGCGGGCCAATCGAACACCGGGGAGCTGTTTTTT.